Listed below are T cell receptor beta chains from one sample, sequenced in a study of blood T cell repertoires in COVID-19. The repertoire was sequenced with immunoSEQ multiplex PCR; TCRdb's copy has only in-frame clones and lacks some. Seen here are tens of thousands of clones, roughly 71% observed once, and the top ten hold under 30%. Material: peripheral blood. The origin of the receptors is a woman older than 75 with acute or convalescent COVID-19. Each CDR3 is given with its conserved first and last residue. A D gene is named only where the DNA matches it firmly. Some rows mark clone size as missing; the rest say once, few, many or name a class of expanded clone.

NA	TRBJ1-6	TRBV4-3	NA	TGCGCCAGCAGCCAAGAGCCAACTTATAATTCACCCCTCCACTTT	CASSQEPTYNSPLHF
TRBD2	TRBJ2-7	TRBV5-4	NA	TGTGCCAGCAGCGACCCGAGCGGGGCCTCCTACGAGCAGTACTTC	CASSDPSGASYEQYF
NA	TRBJ1-6	TRBV19	NA	TGTGCCAGTACCTCGGGGGGGGTTTCACCCCTCCACTTT	CASTSGGVSPLHF
TRBD1	TRBJ1-5	TRBV5-6	few	TGTGCCAGCAGCTCGCCGCCCGACAGGGATATTAGCAATCAGCCCCAGCATTTT	CASSSPPDRDISNQPQHF
TRBD1	TRBJ2-7	TRBV7-2	once	TGTGCCAGCAGCTTAGCGGGGACAGAAAAATACGAGCAGTACTTC	CASSLAGTEKYEQYF
NA	TRBJ2-7	TRBV4-3	once	TGCGCCAGCAGCCAAGGTCTCGGTGCCTACGAGCAGTACTTC	CASSQGLGAYEQYF
TRBD1	TRBJ1-5	TRBV24-1	few	TGTGCCACCAGTGAAGCCGGACAGGCACACTATAGCAATCAGCCCCAGCATTTT	CATSEAGQAHYSNQPQHF
NA	TRBJ2-1	TRBV7-2	NA	TGTGCCAGCAGTCTCGCGAGGGCCCTCTCCTACAATGAGCAGTTCTTC	CASSLARALSYNEQFF
NA	TRBJ1-1	TRBV7-2	NA	TGTGCCAGCAGCTTAGTTGCAGGGAGGGCCACTGAAGCTTTCTTT	CASSLVAGRATEAFF
TRBD2	TRBJ2-1	TRBV18	NA	TGTGCCAGCTCGCCCGGGACTAGCAGGATTGAGCAGTTCTTC	CASSPGTSRIEQFF
TRBD1	TRBJ1-6	TRBV6-4	NA	TGTGCCAGCAGAACAGGGACAGGTCTCCCGAGCTCCTATAATTCACCCCTCCACTTT	CASRTGTGLPSSYNSPLHF
NA	TRBJ2-2	TRBV3-1/TRBV3-2	once	TGTGCCAGCAGCCGAAGCGTACAGAACACCGGGGAGCTGTTTTTT	CASSRSVQNTGELFF
TRBD1	TRBJ1-2	TRBV19	NA	TGTGCCAGTAGTCCTGACAGGGGTGGCTACACCTTC	CASSPDRGGYTF
TRBD1	TRBJ1-1	TRBV30	NA	TGTGCCTCGCGGGACAGGGGCACTGAAGCTTTCTTT	CASRDRGTEAFF
NA	TRBJ2-7	TRBV10-3	NA	TGTGCCATCAGAATTCGAGGGCAGGACGACTCCTACGAGCAGTACTTC	CAIRIRGQDDSYEQYF
TRBD1	TRBJ1-2	TRBV29-1	NA	TGCAGCGTTGGGGCAGGGGGCGGTGGCTACACCTTC	CSVGAGGGGYTF
TRBD1	TRBJ1-1	TRBV19	NA	TGTGCCAGTAGTCCACATCGGGACAGGGAGGCTTTCTTT	CASSPHRDREAFF
TRBD1	TRBJ1-4	TRBV4-1	once	TGCGCCAGCAGCCAAGATCAGGCAGGGGGGTATGAAAAACTGTTTTTT	CASSQDQAGGYEKLFF
TRBD1	TRBJ1-5	TRBV7-8	NA	TGTGCCAGCAGCTCCACAGGGGGCGGTCAGCCCCAGCATTTT	CASSSTGGGQPQHF
NA	TRBJ1-3	TRBV21-1	few	TGTGCCAGCAGCAAAGTAGGCCAGGGGAGAAACACCATATATTTT	CASSKVGQGRNTIYF
NA	TRBJ2-4	TRBV19	NA	TGTGCCAGTAGCTTTCAGGGAGGTGCCAAAAACATTCAGTACTTC	CASSFQGGAKNIQYF
NA	TRBJ2-7	TRBV28	NA	TGTGCCAGCAGTGCACGGACTCCCTACGAGCAGTACTTC	CASSARTPYEQYF
TRBD1	TRBJ2-4	TRBV7-2	NA	TGTGCCAGCAGCGAACGGACAGGGGGAGCCCTAGCCAAAAACATTCAGTACTTC	CASSERTGGALAKNIQYF
TRBD1	TRBJ1-3	TRBV10-3	NA	TGTGCCACGGGACAGGGGTCTGGAAACACCATATATTTT	CATGQGSGNTIYF
NA	TRBJ2-1	TRBV6-6	NA	TGTGCCAGCACTAACTCGGGAGTTGACAATGAGCAGTTCTTC	CASTNSGVDNEQFF
NA	TRBJ1-6	TRBV18	NA	TGTGCCAGCTCACCACTGCCGGCAGGGAAAGTTTCACCCCTCCACTTT	CASSPLPAGKVSPLHF
NA	TRBJ1-1	TRBV6-2/TRBV6-3	NA	TGTGCCAGCAGTTATGAGACTCTGGCTTTCTTT	CASSYETLAFF